This section outlines one TCR beta chain sequence together with its context. The antigen is not known. These data belong to a study of cytomegalovirus exposure and HLA in healthy donors. The primer mix had 60 Vbeta and 13 Jbeta primers. In the original analysis: About 10 million of 70 million to 80 million unique TCR beta chains were shared, per a later count. Profiling relied on immunoSEQ multiplex PCR, and the TCRdb table lists in-frame clones only, not all of them. V, J and clone size reflect that table, while D and trimming were determined from the DNA. The table shows roughly 160,000 clones, with roughly 75% occurring only once. The CDR3 has 14 amino acids. CDR1 and CDR2 from the germline V gene are SNHLY and FYNNEI. V was pared by 4 bases and J by 1 base, with 0 bases of the junction left unmatched. Overall study results and limits: Analyzed later, most CMV-associated TCR beta chains appeared HLA-restricted.

This rearrangement joins TRBV2 to TRBJ2-2; 7 bases map to TRBD1. Input material: PBMCs. The sequence was collected from a woman aged 50 to 60 in good health and CMV-seropositive. The CDR3 DNA reads TGTGCCAGCAGTGGACAGGGGAACACCGGGGAGCTGTTTTTT. It specifies CASSGQGNTGELFF.